This passage covers 8 T cell receptor beta chains from one sample sequenced in a study of technical replicates of blood from a few donors. Method: immunoSEQ multiplex PCR; TCRdb's copy keeps in-frame clones and lacks some. Here the sample spans about 70,000 clones, roughly 92% being singletons. The material sequenced was T cells isolated from PBMCs. These TCRs come from a human donor in good health.

J is TRBJ2-4 and V is TRBV5-6, with TRBD2 as a possible D gene (6 bases). The CDR3 runs to 16 residues. Germline V gene sequence: CDR1 SGHDT, CDR2 YYEEEE. Trimming removed 4 bases at V and 0 bases at J, with 14 bases between. Here the CDR3 DNA reads TGTGCCAGCAGCCCGGACTACATTTCAGCCAAAAACATTCAGTACTTC. Translated, it gives CASSPDYISAKNIQYF.

This chain links TRBV12-5 with TRBJ1-4; D not certain. Germline V gene lookup returns CDR1 LGHNT and CDR2 FRNRAP. This CDR3 comprises 18 residues. With 0 bases removed from V and 0 bases from J, the gap between germline ends came to 14 bases. DNA for the CDR3: TGTGCTAGTGGTTTGGTATTGGGCAGATTTTCAACTAATGAAAAACTGTTTTTT. Amino acids: CASGLVLGRFSTNEKLFF.

The gene calls are TRBV19 and TRBJ2-1; the match to TRBD2 covers 10 bases. V lost 6 bases and J lost 9; bases outside the gene matches: 11. The germline gives CDR1 LNHDA, CDR2 SQIVND (reference sequence). The CDR3 covers 15 residues. The CDR3 reads CASRVSSGSVGEQFF. In nucleotides, the CDR3 is TGTGCCAGTAGAGTCTCTAGCGGGAGTGTAGGTGAGCAGTTCTTC.

The rearrangement links TRBV2 to TRBJ2-3; D is possibly TRBD1 (6 bases). In germline, CDR1 is SNHLY, CDR2 FYNNEI. This CDR3 is built from 15 residues. V was cut by 4 bases and J by 0 bases, with 11 bases left in between. In DNA, the CDR3 is TGTGCCAGCAGTGTCCGGGACATAAGCACAGATACGCAGTATTTT. Translation: CASSVRDISTDTQYF.

J is TRBJ2-1 and V is TRBV5-5, with D unclear. This CDR3 has 14 residues. Germline CDR1 reads SGHKS; CDR2 reads YYEKEE (reference sequence). With 6 bases removed from V and 1 base from J, the gap between germline ends came to 11 bases. The CDR3 DNA follows: TGTGCCAGCATTTTACAGCCGTCCTACAATGAGCAGTTCTTC. Amino acids: CASILQPSYNEQFF.

The chain joins TRBV27 to TRBJ2-7; TRBD2 aligns across 8 bases. The CDR3 sequence is 13 residues long. The V segment lost 3 bases and the J segment 2 bases; nucleotides outside the gene matches: 0. Looked up from germline, CDR1 is MNHEY and CDR2 is SMNVEV (reference sequence). This CDR3 reads CASSLGLAYEQYF. Here the CDR3 DNA reads TGTGCCAGCAGTTTGGGACTAGCCTACGAGCAGTACTTC.

The chain employs TRBV5-4 and TRBJ1-3, with D possibly being TRBD1 (5 bases). This CDR3 is built from 14 residues. CDR1 and CDR2 (germline): SGHNT, YYREEE (reference sequence). V was trimmed by 3 bases and J by 3 bases, leaving 10 bases between them. The CDR3 sequence: CASSYQGVGNTIYF. In nucleotides, the CDR3 is TGTGCCAGCAGCTATCAAGGGGTTGGAAACACCATATATTTT.

The chain is built from TRBV4-1 and TRBJ1-2; no clear D. V was clipped by 1 base and J by 8 bases, with 20 bases between them. Germline V gene lookup returns CDR1 MGHRA and CDR2 YSYEKL. The CDR3 is 16 residues long. The CDR3 spells CASSQVGLAGEIGYTF. CDR3 coding DNA: TGCGCCAGCAGCCAAGTCGGACTAGCGGGAGAGATCGGCTACACCTTC.